This T cell receptor (beta chain) came from a study of T cell changes during pregnancy in multiple sclerosis. The method was immunoSEQ multiplex PCR; TCRdb's version includes in-frame clones alone and lacks a portion of them. Among about 45,000 clones, 75% to 95% were seen once, and the ten largest hold roughly 2.7%. The CDR3 covers 15 residues. Looked up from germline, CDR1 is SGHNT and CDR2 is YYREEE (reference sequence). The germline V and J ends were trimmed by 0 bases and 2 bases, with 12 bases remaining between them. The rearrangement links TRBV5-4 to TRBJ2-7; tentatively, D is TRBD2 (5 bases). The sequence was obtained from a female donor with multiple sclerosis, enrolled in a pregnancy study. Sequencing was performed on CD8+ T cells from peripheral blood mononuclear cells, taken in the second trimester of pregnancy. The CDR3 here is CASSLGRGGPYEQYF. For the CDR3, the DNA is TGTGCCAGCAGCTTGGGGAGAGGAGGCCCCTACGAGCAGTACTTC.